Listed here are 29 T cell receptor beta chains from one sample, sequenced in a study of cytomegalovirus exposure and HLA in healthy donors. Profiled with immunoSEQ multiplex PCR; TCRdb holds only in-frame clones, not every one. The sample consists of hundreds of thousands of clones, 80% to 90% of them appearing once. Sequencing was done on a sample of PBMCs. The receptors here all came from a woman in her late teens or twenties in good health and CMV-seronegative.

CDR3 nucleotides: TGTGCCAGCAGTTACCTAGCGGGACCCACAGATACGCAGTATTTT. Its protein is CASSYLAGPTDTQYF. The V call is TRBV6-5, the J call TRBJ2-3; 9 bases are shared with TRBD2. The CDR3 loop spans 15 amino acids. With V trimmed by 2 bases and J by 2 bases, 2 bases remained unmatched. CDR1 is MNHEY, CDR2 SVGAGI, per germline.

This clone was seen just once. The chain joins TRBV15 to TRBJ2-7; a possible D gene is TRBD1 (5 bases). Germline CDR1 LNHNV, CDR2 YYDKDF (reference sequence). Trimming removed 0 bases at V and 0 bases at J, with 9 bases between. This CDR3 is built from 15 residues. The CDR3 here is CATSRDTGDSYEQYF. The CDR3 nucleotides read TGTGCCACCAGCAGAGATACAGGAGACTCCTACGAGCAGTACTTC.

This sequence joins TRBV7-3 and TRBJ2-1, with D perhaps matching TRBD1 (6 bases). Trimming left V 5 bases short and J 2 bases short, with 16 bases between. CDR3 length: 16 amino acids. The germline V gene encodes CDR1 SGHTA and CDR2 FQGTGA. The DNA of the CDR3 is TGTGCCAGCAGCCCGGGACATACTTCCCCCTACAATGAGCAGTTCTTC. It encodes CASSPGHTSPYNEQFF.

A remark on this clone: The same CDR3 is also encoded by other DNA sequences in this sample. V gene TRBV2 combines with J gene TRBJ2-5; 7 positions match TRBD2. V shed 4 bases, J shed 5 bases, and the junction held 7 bases outside the gene matches. The CDR3 extends over 14 amino acids. Germline V gene data show CDR1 as SNHLY and CDR2 as FYNNEI. This CDR3 is CASSVGGGQETQYF. In DNA form, the CDR3 reads TGTGCCAGCAGTGTTGGGGGGGGTCAGGAGACCCAGTACTTC.

V is TRBV19 and J is TRBJ2-1; 7 nucleotides align to TRBD1. The V gene's germline CDR1 is LNHDA and CDR2 SQIVND (reference sequence). After removal of 8 bases from V and 0 bases from J, the junction contained 4 bases not matched to a gene. This CDR3 has 14 amino acids. In DNA form, the CDR3 reads TGTGCCAGTTCCGGACAGGCCTCCTACAATGAGCAGTTCTTC. This encodes CASSGQASYNEQFF.

The chain uses TRBV11-2 and TRBJ2-3; TRBD2 is a possible D gene (5 bases). The V gene's germline CDR1 is SGHAT and CDR2 FQNNGV. The ends were cut back, 1 base at V and 0 bases at J, with 17 bases in the middle. This CDR3 spans 18 amino acids. DNA of the CDR3: TGTGCCAGCAGCTTAGTAGCGACCTTTACAGCTAGCACAGATACGCAGTATTTT. Translation gives CASSLVATFTASTDTQYF.

The chain employs TRBV15 and TRBJ2-1; 14 bases align to TRBD2. CDR1 is LNHNV and CDR2 is YYDKDF in the germline V gene (reference sequence). The CDR3 runs 17 residues. V lost 1 base, J lost 8 bases, and 7 bases stayed unmatched. CDR3 protein: CATSRVKGLAGGYEQFF. The CDR3 DNA reads as TGTGCCACCAGCAGAGTAAAAGGACTAGCGGGAGGATATGAGCAGTTCTTC. The whole variable domain, remainder taken from reference TRBV15 and TRBJ2-1, is DAMVIQNPRYQVTQFGKPVTLSCSQTLNHNVMYWYQQKSSQAPKLLFHYYDKDFNNEADTPDNFQSRRPNTSFCFLDIRSPGLGDTAMYLCATSRVKGLAGGYEQFFGPGTRLTVL.

This clone turned up a few times. V usage is TRBV28 and J usage is TRBJ2-7; 13 bases agree with TRBD2. Trimming took 5 bases from V and 5 from J; bases not matched to a gene: 6. The CDR3 covers 15 residues. CDR1 and CDR2 (germline): MDHEN, SYDVKM. CDR3 sequence: CASSVGTSGIHEQYF. The CDR3 nucleotides are TGTGCCAGCAGTGTCGGGACTAGCGGGATCCACGAGCAGTACTTC.

This clone came up once. The gene calls are TRBV7-8 and TRBJ2-1; TRBD2 agrees at 8 bases. Germline V CDR1 and CDR2: SGHVS, FQNEAQ. The CDR3 covers 19 residues. Trimming removed 2 bases from V and 5 bases from J; junction bases left unmatched: 17. CDR3 sequence: CASSLILLAALTLDNEQFF. The DNA for the CDR3 is TGTGCCAGCAGCTTAATCTTACTAGCGGCCCTCACACTCGACAATGAGCAGTTCTTC.

The chain carries TRBV28 and TRBJ1-4; possibly TRBD1 for D (5 bases). V lost 6 bases to trimming and J lost 8 bases, with 13 bases between them. The CDR3 is 13 residues long. Germline V gene lookup returns CDR1 MDHEN and CDR2 SYDVKM. This chain's CDR3 is CASSSGLREKLFF. The CDR3 DNA reads TGTGCCAGCAGCTCAGGGCTTCGGGAAAAACTGTTTTTT.

The chain links TRBV7-9 to TRBJ1-1, with a possible D match to TRBD1 (6 bases). This CDR3 spans 14 amino acids. The germline V gene has CDR1 SEHNR and CDR2 FQNEAQ (reference sequence). The V gene lost 4 bases and the J gene lost 7 bases, with 16 bases spanning the gap. The CDR3 region is CASSSYWAGVEAFF. CDR3 DNA sequence: TGTGCCAGCAGCTCCTACTGGGCAGGGGTTGAAGCTTTCTTT.

This clone appeared once. Within the sample, other DNA sequences also encode this same CDR3. The rearrangement joins TRBV28 to TRBJ2-2; no firm D call. The V gene's germline CDR1 is MDHEN and CDR2 SYDVKM. Trimming shortened V by 5 bases and J by 2 bases, and 3 bases separated the two germline ends. This CDR3 region has 12 residues. The CDR3 region has the DNA TGTGCCAGCAGTACAAACACCGGGGAGCTGTTTTTT. Amino acids: CASSTNTGELFF.

This chain links TRBV6-5 with TRBJ2-1, with 7 bases aligning to TRBD2. J lost 3 bases, V lost 8 bases, and 4 bases had no gene match. From germline, CDR1 is MNHEY and CDR2 SVGAGI. This CDR3 spans 13 amino acids. The CDR3 region is CASARTSYNEQFF. The CDR3 nucleotides read TGTGCCAGCGCGCGGACTAGCTACAATGAGCAGTTCTTC.

J is TRBJ2-5 and V is TRBV28, with TRBD1 matching 8 bases. Trimming removed 6 bases from V and 5 bases from J; junction bases left unmatched: 5. The CDR3 contains 13 residues. Per the germline V gene, CDR1 is MDHEN and CDR2 is SYDVKM. This CDR3 reads CASRSTGEETQYF. The CDR3, as DNA: TGTGCCAGCAGGTCGACAGGGGAGGAGACCCAGTACTTC.

The genes are TRBV27 and TRBJ1-1; 8 bases line up with TRBD1. The CDR3 length is 15 residues. Germline CDR1 MNHEY, CDR2 SMNVEV (reference sequence). The trim removed 2 bases at V and 3 bases at J, leaving 5 bases unmatched. This CDR3 is CASSLKGQDYTEAFF. The CDR3 coding sequence is TGTGCCAGCAGTTTAAAGGGACAGGACTACACTGAAGCTTTCTTT.

This clone was observed a single time. CDR3 region: CASSLPLSGSYNEQFF. In DNA form, the CDR3 reads TGCGCCAGCAGCTTGCCACTTAGCGGCTCCTACAATGAGCAGTTCTTC. The V gene is TRBV5-1, the J gene TRBJ2-1, with TRBD2 as a possible D gene (6 bases). The ends were cut back, 1 base at V and 0 bases at J, with 11 bases in the middle. The CDR3 runs 16 residues. Germline V lookup: CDR1 SGHRS, CDR2 YFSETQ.

CDR3 DNA: TGTGCCAGCACCCTATATTGGGGACAGGGGGCGCCAGGCGGGGAGCTGTTTTTT. This codes for CASTLYWGQGAPGGELFF. The chain joins TRBV27 to TRBJ2-2, with 12 positions matching TRBD1. Germline CDR1 reads MNHEY; CDR2 reads SMNVEV (reference sequence). The ends lost 7 bases at V and 7 bases at J; junction bases unmatched: 16. The CDR3 consists of 18 residues.

This chain links TRBV28 with TRBJ2-3; D might be TRBD1 (6 bases). The CDR3 totals 14 residues. The V gene's germline CDR1 is MDHEN and CDR2 SYDVKM. Between the trimmed V and J ends, which lost 3 bases and 2 bases, there was a span of 9 bases. In DNA form, the CDR3 reads TGTGCCAGCAGTTTCGGACAGTACACAGATACGCAGTATTTT. The encoded protein is CASSFGQYTDTQYF. Combining the CDR3 with reference TRBV28 and TRBJ2-3 gives the whole variable domain DVKVTQSSRYLVKRTGEKVFLECVQDMDHENMFWYRQDPGLGLRLIYFSYDVKMKEKGDIPEGYSVSREKKERFSLILESASTNQTSMYLCASSFGQYTDTQYFGPGTRLTVL.

CDR3 sequence: CASSYPQTGTKNTGELFF. The DNA for the CDR3 is TGTGCCAGCAGTTATCCACAAACCGGGACAAAAAACACCGGGGAGCTGTTTTTT. This sequence joins TRBV28 and TRBJ2-2, with a possible D match to TRBD1 (6 bases). CDR1 and CDR2 from the germline V gene are MDHEN and SYDVKM. This CDR3 is 18 amino acids long. The germline V and J ends were trimmed by 4 bases and 2 bases, with 20 bases remaining between them.

The gene calls are TRBV4-2 and TRBJ2-4, with 9 bases fitting TRBD2. The CDR3 totals 18 residues. Unmatched junction bases numbered 7, after V lost 0 bases and J lost 1 base. CDR1 is LGHNA and CDR2 is YNFKEQ in the germline V gene. CDR3 in amino acids: CASSQDQASGTAKNIQYF. CDR3 bases: TGTGCCAGCAGCCAAGATCAGGCTAGCGGGACCGCCAAAAACATTCAGTACTTC.

This rearrangement joins TRBV7-2 to TRBJ2-5; D gene unclear. The CDR3 runs to 13 residues. Trimming shortened V by 5 bases and J by 2 bases, and 9 bases separated the two germline ends. Germline V CDR1 and CDR2: SGHTA, FQGNSA. Here the CDR3 reads CASSRQPQETQYF. CDR3 sequence (DNA): TGTGCCAGCAGCCGACAACCTCAAGAGACCCAGTACTTC.

The chain is built from TRBV6-5 and TRBJ2-6; D remains unclear. Germline values: CDR1 MNHEY, CDR2 SVGAGI. V was trimmed by 10 bases and J by 0 bases, leaving 4 bases between them. The CDR3 extends over 12 amino acids. CDR3 DNA: TGTGCCACCAACTCTGGGGCCAACGTCCTGACTTTC. This codes for CATNSGANVLTF.

The chain uses TRBV14 and TRBJ2-1; D remains ambiguous. The CDR3 is 17 residues long. Germline V CDR1 and CDR2: SGHDN, FVKESK. Deletions cut 4 bases from V and 0 bases from J, with 16 bases between. In DNA, the CDR3 is TGTGCCAGCAGCCGATCCCCATTATTTAGCTCCTACAATGAGCAGTTCTTC. Translated, it gives CASSRSPLFSSYNEQFF.

V usage is TRBV7-9 and J usage is TRBJ2-7; D gene unclear. Germline CDR1 SEHNR, CDR2 FQNEAQ (reference sequence). CDR3 length: 8 amino acids. The CDR3 sequence: CFGYEQYF. Written as DNA, the CDR3 is TGTTTCGGGTACGAGCAGTACTTC.

The gene calls are TRBV7-9 and TRBJ2-7; tentative D call: TRBD2 (6 bases). CDR1 and CDR2 from the germline V gene are SEHNR and FQNEAQ (reference sequence). V lost 2 bases and J lost 5, with 13 bases in between. The CDR3 covers 14 residues. CDR3 sequence reads: CASSLLRGGDEQYF. The CDR3 nucleotides are TGTGCCAGCAGCTTACTTCGTGGAGGGGACGAGCAGTACTTC.

The rearrangement joins TRBV6-5 to TRBJ2-1; 8 nucleotides align to TRBD2. CDR1 MNHEY and CDR2 SVGAGI come from the germline V gene. J gave up 8 bases and V 8 bases, and 11 bases lay outside the gene matches. CDR3 length equals 14 residues. The CDR3 DNA reads as TGTGCCAGCTCCCTTGGAGCGGGAGTCTATGAGCAGTTCTTC. Translating it yields CASSLGAGVYEQFF.

The rearrangement uses TRBV28 and TRBJ2-2; 7 positions match TRBD2. V gave up 3 bases and J gave up 6 bases; unmatched junction bases: 7. Germline loops: CDR1 MDHEN, CDR2 SYDVKM. The CDR3 loop spans 15 amino acids. CDR3 region: CASSLVQGGAGELFF. The CDR3 DNA sequence: TGTGCCAGCAGTTTGGTGCAGGGAGGGGCCGGGGAGCTGTTTTTT.

This clone was detected only a few times. CDR3 in amino acids: CASHSAENTEAFF. DNA for the CDR3: TGTGCCAGTCATTCTGCGGAAAACACTGAAGCTTTCTTT. The genes are TRBV28 and TRBJ1-1; no clear D gene. The CDR3 extends over 13 amino acids. Germline lookup yields CDR1 MDHEN and CDR2 SYDVKM. V was shortened by 9 bases and J by 2 bases, with 13 bases between the two germline ends.

The chain couples TRBV29-1 to TRBJ2-7; 8 bases align to TRBD2. The V and J ends lost 1 base and 3 bases, in that order; junction bases with no gene match: 8. The CDR3 runs 15 residues. Germline V gives CDR1 SQVTM, CDR2 ANQGSEA. The CDR3 region is CSVEVWVSGNYEQYF. The CDR3 DNA sequence: TGCAGCGTTGAAGTCTGGGTTAGCGGGAACTACGAGCAGTACTTC.